Sequencing of this TCR beta chain was carried out in a study of cytomegalovirus exposure and HLA in healthy donors. Overall study: Samples from HLA-typed donors yielded approximately 88 million unique TCRs in an early data release.

Germline assignment: CDR1 SQVTM and CDR2 ANQGSEA. V lost 0 bases and J lost 6; bases outside the gene matches: 6. The CDR3 sequence is 15 residues long. The primer mix had 60 Vbeta and 13 Jbeta primers. Measured with immunoSEQ multiplex PCR; TCRdb has only the in-frame clones, and not every one. The table has approximately 190,000 clones, around 82% seen once; the top ten hold over 12%. This receptor was identified in a woman aged 25 to 45 in good health and CMV-seropositive. Input material: PBMCs. The chain uses TRBV29-1 and TRBJ2-2, with 8 bases aligning to TRBD1. This CDR3 is CSVEEHGQGAGELFF. CDR3 bases: TGCAGCGTTGAAGAACATGGACAGGGCGCCGGGGAGCTGTTTTTT.